This T cell receptor (beta chain) was captured by sequencing in a study of CD8 T cells in ankylosing spondylitis. Broader study findings: A motif of 7 to 9 highly homologous TCR beta variants was seen as apparently characteristic of ankylosing spondylitis blood.

Note on this clonotype: Antigen: not known.

MiXCR, applied by TCRdb to the 5' RACE reads, yields one record per CDR3 protein. The table includes a few hundred thousand distinct CDR3 sequences, 8% detected once. V gave up 3 bases and J gave up 9 bases, with 13 bases separating them. The germline CDR1 and CDR2 sequences are SGDLS and YYNGEE. This CDR3 is built from 13 residues. The chain joins TRBV9 to TRBJ2-1; no reliable D call. This clonotype was sampled from a male donor with ankylosing spondylitis. Sequencing used blood, either unsorted or a sorted T cell fraction (not recorded which). CDR3: CASSGVGRGEQFF. Here the CDR3 DNA reads TGTGCCAGCAGCGGCGTGGGCCGCGGTGAGCAGTTCTTC.